This T cell receptor beta chain was recorded in a study of CD8 T cells in ankylosing spondylitis listed by TCRdb under 2017. About the full investigation: The study set out to find disease-linked TCR variants by profiling T cell receptor beta repertoires in ankylosing spondylitis patients and healthy donors. Samples of peripheral blood were taken, and for ankylosing spondylitis patients, synovial fluid was collected as well. In total, the full study cohort was made up of roughly 110 healthy donors and some 26 ankylosing spondylitis patients. Here is what the overall study found, with its caveats: The disease-linked clones were reported as significantly enriched in matched synovial fluid samples from ankylosing spondylitis patients. Some of the motif variants had been reported before in the synovial fluid and blood of reactive arthritis patients, a finding that suggests common disease-initiation mechanisms. A TCR beta motif of fewer than 10 highly homologous amino acid variants appeared characteristic of blood from ankylosing spondylitis patients. A CD8+ phenotype was shown by the disease-linked clones, which were found at relatively low frequencies in peripheral blood.

This clonotype has more than one count but fewer than ten. Its antigen is still unknown. No much larger clone is present one base from it, and per-base qualities are unavailable. The listed sequencing device is Illumina HiSeq 2500. Quantitative 5'-RACE with molecular barcodes was the method used to prepare the TCR beta libraries. On the authors' methods: A new computational method based on a probabilistic model of VDJ rearrangement was used to identify disease-linked TCR variants. TCRdb took the public reads, trimmed them with fastp at Q25, ran MiXCR for clone calling and kept in-frame beta chains. Every distinct CDR3 protein forms one entry, paired with its most common genes and DNA. The V and J calls shown here were made by TCRdb, not taken from the authors' results. The sample table records 250,000 to 300,000 distinct CDR3 sequences; 18% of these occur just once. In total, the top ten clones hold about a third of the sample.

The TCR originated in a male donor with ankylosing spondylitis or in good health (not recorded which). Sequencing was carried out using blood, either unsorted or a sorted T cell fraction (not recorded which).

The CDR3 sequence is CASRADRGTEAFF. In nucleotide form, the sequence is TGCGCCAGCAGGGCAGACAGGGGGACTGAAGCTTTCTTT. The V gene is TRBV4-3 and the J gene is TRBJ1-1; 9 central bases correspond to TRBD1. The CDR3 measures 13 amino acids from cysteine to phenylalanine. Only CDR3 DNA remains: 39 bases, in frame from the first base. From a lookup of the germline V gene, CDR1 and CDR2 are LGHNA and YSLEER. After removal of 6 bases from V and 5 bases from J, the junction retains 4 bases not matched to a gene.